This T cell receptor beta chain comes out of a study of shared clonotypes between healthy human individuals. Study-wide points: Non-shared clonotypes had lower generation probabilities than those shared by all four donors. Sharing across several donors was seen in around 5% of naive CD4 clonotypes.

Clones were sequenced by immunoSEQ multiplex PCR, and TCRdb holds only the in-frame ones, with some missing. The sample carries 1.5 million to 2.5 million clones, about 95% recorded once. Remarks on this clone: Its antigen is not known.

The naive CD8 subset, CD45RO-negative cells positively selected for CCR7, excluded terminally differentiated effector memory CD45RA+ cells. The germline V and J ends were trimmed by 8 bases and 4 bases, with 29 bases remaining between them. The CDR3 consists of 18 residues. Germline V gene data show CDR1 as SNHLY and CDR2 as FYNNEI. The TCR comes from a man aged 18 to 35 in good health. The sample taken for sequencing was naive CD8+ T cells sorted from blood. The chain joins TRBV2 to TRBJ1-1, with D possibly being TRBD1 (5 bases). CDR3 nucleotides: TGTGCCAGCGACGGCCTAGGGACGTTCATTTTAGGAAGCACTGAAGCTTTCTTT. This encodes CASDGLGTFILGSTEAFF.